Below, 7 T cell receptor beta chains from the same sample are listed, as sequenced in a study of T cell changes during pregnancy in multiple sclerosis. Repertoires were generated with immunoSEQ multiplex PCR, while TCRdb's copy carries only in-frame clones and drops some. Of some 55,000 clones detected, more than 85% appear once; the ten largest clones hold approximately 1%. The sequencing used peripheral blood, collected after pregnancy. All receptors derive from a female donor in good health, enrolled as a control in a pregnancy study.

The chain joins TRBV13 to TRBJ1-2; weak D call: TRBD1 (5 bases). Germline assignment: CDR1 PRHDT and CDR2 FYEKMQ (reference sequence). Trimming took off 5 bases at V and 6 bases at J, with 10 bases between the two ends. This CDR3 region has 12 residues. CDR3 nucleotides: TGTGCCAGCAGCCTCCTGACAGATGGCTACACCTTC. Translated: CASSLLTDGYTF.

V usage is TRBV4-3 and J usage is TRBJ2-7; D perhaps matches TRBD2 (5 bases). V lost 1 base to trimming and J lost 7 bases, with 14 bases between them. The CDR3 totals 14 residues. Germline V lookup: CDR1 LGHNA, CDR2 YSLEER. The CDR3, as DNA: TGCGCCAGCAGCCAAGCCACGTCTAGCTTTGAGCAGTACTTC. Protein sequence: CASSQATSSFEQYF.

This chain links TRBV18 with TRBJ1-5; D is perhaps TRBD1 (5 bases). Between the trimmed V and J ends, which lost 4 bases and 4 bases, there was a span of 20 bases. Germline CDR1 and CDR2: KGHSH and LQKENI. CDR3 length: 17 residues. CDR3 region: CASSQGPSLTYNQPQHF. CDR3 DNA: TGTGCCAGCTCACAGGGGCCTTCCCTGACATATAATCAGCCCCAGCATTTT.

The rearrangement links TRBV4-2 to TRBJ2-5; 10 nucleotides align to TRBD1. The CDR3 spans 16 residues. CDR1 is LGHNA, CDR2 YNFKEQ, per germline. Trimming removed 5 bases from V and 4 bases from J; junction bases left unmatched: 10. CDR3 sequence reads: CASSGTGERSRETQYF. DNA of the CDR3: TGTGCCAGCAGCGGGACAGGGGAGCGCTCTCGAGAGACCCAGTACTTC.

This chain links TRBV19 with TRBJ1-5; D may be TRBD1 (6 bases). V was shortened by 7 bases and J by 0 bases, with 13 bases between the two germline ends. Germline-derived CDR1 and CDR2 are LNHDA and SQIVND (reference sequence). CDR3 size: 15 residues. CDR3 amino acids: CASKAGANSNQPQHF. The CDR3 coding sequence is TGTGCCAGTAAGGCGGGGGCAAATAGCAATCAGCCCCAGCATTTT.

V usage is TRBV9 and J usage is TRBJ1-6; no definite D call. The germline CDR1 and CDR2 sequences are SGDLS and YYNGEE. The CDR3 length is 16 residues. Trimming removed 0 bases at V and 0 bases at J, with 7 bases between. The CDR3 nucleotides are TGTGCCAGCAGCGTAGACTCTAGCTCCTATAATTCACCCCTCCACTTT. It specifies CASSVDSSSYNSPLHF.

The V gene is TRBV28, the J gene TRBJ2-7, with TRBD1 matching 8 bases. Germline CDR1 and CDR2: MDHEN and SYDVKM. Trimming cost V 4 bases and J 4 bases; bases outside gene matches: 15. The CDR3 covers 17 residues. The CDR3 region has the DNA TGTGCCAGCAGTTCAGACGCACAGGGGGAGTATTTTTACGAGCAGTACTTC. Its translation is CASSSDAQGEYFYEQYF.